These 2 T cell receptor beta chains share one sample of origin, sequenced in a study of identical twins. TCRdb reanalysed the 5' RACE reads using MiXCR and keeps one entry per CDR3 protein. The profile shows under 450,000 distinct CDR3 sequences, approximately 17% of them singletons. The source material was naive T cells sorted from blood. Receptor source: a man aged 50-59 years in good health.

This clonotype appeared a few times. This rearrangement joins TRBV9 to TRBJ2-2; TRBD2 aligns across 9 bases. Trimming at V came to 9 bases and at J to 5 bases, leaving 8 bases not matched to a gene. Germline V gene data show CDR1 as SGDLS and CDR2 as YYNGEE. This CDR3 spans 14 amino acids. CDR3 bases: TGTGCCACTTCAGCGGGGGGCCTAACCGGGGAGCTGTTTTTT. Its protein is CATSAGGLTGELFF.

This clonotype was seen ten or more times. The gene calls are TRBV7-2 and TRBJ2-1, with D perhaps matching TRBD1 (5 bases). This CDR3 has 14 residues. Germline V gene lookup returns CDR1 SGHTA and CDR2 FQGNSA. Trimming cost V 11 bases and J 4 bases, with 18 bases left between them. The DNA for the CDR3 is TGTGCCGGCGCAGGGCGGAATTCATACAATGAGCAGTTCTTC. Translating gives CAGAGRNSYNEQFF.